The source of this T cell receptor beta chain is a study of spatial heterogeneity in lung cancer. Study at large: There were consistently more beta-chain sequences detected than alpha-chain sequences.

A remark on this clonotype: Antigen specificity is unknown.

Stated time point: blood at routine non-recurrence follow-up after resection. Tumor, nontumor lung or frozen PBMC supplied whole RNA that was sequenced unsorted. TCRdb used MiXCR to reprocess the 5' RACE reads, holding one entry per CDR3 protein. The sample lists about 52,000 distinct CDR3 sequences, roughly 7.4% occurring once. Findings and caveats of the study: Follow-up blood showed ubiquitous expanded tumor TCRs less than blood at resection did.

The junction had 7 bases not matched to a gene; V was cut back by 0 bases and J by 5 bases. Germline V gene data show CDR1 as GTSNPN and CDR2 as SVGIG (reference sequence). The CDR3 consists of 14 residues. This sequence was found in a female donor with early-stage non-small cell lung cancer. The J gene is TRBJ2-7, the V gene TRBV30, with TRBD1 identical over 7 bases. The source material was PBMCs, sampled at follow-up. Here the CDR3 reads CAWSVQGGSHEQYF. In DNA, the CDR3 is TGTGCCTGGAGTGTACAAGGGGGCTCTCACGAGCAGTACTTC.